A single sample gave rise to the 25 T cell receptor beta chains below, sequenced in a study of shared clonotypes between healthy human individuals (TCRdb year 2020). Libraries came from the immunoSEQ multiplex PCR assay. TCRdb took this table from immuneACCESS and kept in-frame rearrangements with V and J called. Such tables lack part of the clones; where checked against another copy, unresolved V genes explain under half of the gap, and the rest is unexplained. The sample contains 1.5 million to 2.5 million clones, 85% to 95% of them found a single time. 0.95% to 1.5% of the sample rests with the top ten. For the CD8 naive samples, CD45RO-negative cells were positively selected for CCR7, yielding a CD45RA+CCR7+ population from which TemRA cells were excluded. The sequenced sample was naive CD8+ T cells sorted from blood. The sample's cell subset or site, from its label and the paper: CD45RA+CCR7+. These receptors were collected from a young man in good health.

The J gene is TRBJ2-1, the V gene TRBV29-1, with 11 bases lining up with TRBD2. Germline V gene data show CDR1 as SQVTM and CDR2 as ANQGSEA. V lost 6 bases, J lost 5 bases, and 6 bases stayed unmatched. CDR3 size: 14 residues. CDR3 nucleotide sequence: TGCAGCGTGTTCCGACTAGCGGGGCACAATGAGCAGTTCTTC. It is translated as CSVFRLAGHNEQFF.

V and J are TRBV5-4 and TRBJ1-2; 9 bases are a match to TRBD1. The length of the CDR3 is 15 residues. V trimming: 0 bases; J trimming: 2 bases; junction bases outside the gene matches: 2. In germline, CDR1 is SGHNT, CDR2 YYREEE (reference sequence). The CDR3 DNA follows: TGTGCCAGCAGCTTGGCCGGACAGGGGAACTATGGCTACACCTTC. It codes for CASSLAGQGNYGYTF.

The genes are TRBV6-5 and TRBJ2-5; weak D call: TRBD1 (5 bases). The CDR3 spans 14 residues. Germline V gives CDR1 MNHEY, CDR2 SVGAGI. Deletions cut 2 bases from V and 1 base from J, with 8 bases between. The CDR3 loop reads CASSYRGLQETQYF. DNA of the CDR3: TGTGCCAGCAGTTACAGGGGCCTCCAAGAGACCCAGTACTTC.

The chain couples TRBV2 to TRBJ2-7; 10 bases fit TRBD2. The CDR3 runs 15 residues. CDR1 is SNHLY and CDR2 is FYNNEI in the germline V gene. With V trimmed by 6 bases and J by 6 bases, 11 bases remained unmatched. Written as DNA, the CDR3 is TGTGCCAGCAGCTGGCAAGCGGGAGGGGGTAGCGAGCAGTACTTC. Its protein product is CASSWQAGGGSEQYF. The variable domain in full, completed from reference TRBV2 and TRBJ2-7, reads EPEVTQTPSHQVTQMGQEVILRCVPISNHLYFYWYRQILGQKVEFLVSFYNNEISEKSEIFDDQFSVERPDGSNFTLKIRSTKLEDSAMYFCASSWQAGGGSEQYFGPGTRLTVT.

This clone was recorded once. CDR3 nucleotides: TGTGCCTGGAGTGTAAGTGGGAGTTATGCCAAAAACATTCAGTACTTC. Protein: CAWSVSGSYAKNIQYF. The chain carries TRBV30 and TRBJ2-4; the D gene is possibly TRBD2 (5 bases). The V end was cut by 0 bases, the J end by 1 base, with 13 bases between. Germline CDR1 GTSNPN, CDR2 SVGIG (reference sequence). The CDR3 extends over 16 amino acids.

The genes are TRBV6-1 and TRBJ2-3; D possibly corresponds to TRBD1 (6 bases). Germline loops: CDR1 MNHNS, CDR2 SASEGT. Trimming left V 2 bases short and J 2 bases short, with 8 bases between. The CDR3 runs to 14 residues. CDR3 in DNA: TGTGCCAGCAGTGAACAGGGGTACACAGATACGCAGTATTTT. Translated, it gives CASSEQGYTDTQYF.

This chain joins TRBV9 and TRBJ2-3, with 9 nucleotides matching TRBD2. The CDR3 consists of 15 residues. With V trimmed by 3 bases and J by 4 bases, 6 bases remained unmatched. Germline V CDR1 and CDR2: SGDLS, YYNGEE. CDR3 in amino acids: CASSAEGLASDTQYF. In DNA form, the CDR3 reads TGTGCCAGCAGCGCCGAGGGACTAGCATCAGATACGCAGTATTTT.

The gene calls are TRBV11-2 and TRBJ2-5, with unresolved D. V lost 4 bases, J lost 0 bases, and 12 bases lay in between. The CDR3 has 15 amino acids. The germline V gene has CDR1 SGHAT and CDR2 FQNNGV. CDR3 nucleotides: TGTGCCAGCAGCTCAAACGGTAACAACCAAGAGACCCAGTACTTC. Translating gives CASSSNGNNQETQYF.

This chain connects TRBV5-6 to TRBJ2-1, with D perhaps matching TRBD2 (6 bases). Per the germline V gene, CDR1 is SGHDT and CDR2 is YYEEEE. The V gene lost 6 bases and the J gene lost 4 bases, with 11 bases spanning the gap. The CDR3 spans 13 residues. CDR3 DNA: TGTGCCAGCACCGGGAGCGGTTACAATGAGCAGTTCTTC. It encodes CASTGSGYNEQFF. Full variable domain (remainder filled in from reference TRBV5-6 and TRBJ2-1): DAGVTQSPTHLIKTRGQQVTLRCSPKSGHDTVSWYQQALGQGPQFIFQYYEEEERQRGNFPDRFSGHQFPNYSSELNVNALLLGDSALYLCASTGSGYNEQFFGPGTRLTVL.

V and J are TRBV7-6 and TRBJ1-3, with D possibly being TRBD1 (5 bases). CDR3 size: 15 residues. Germline CDR1 SGHVS, CDR2 FNYEAQ. V dropped 5 bases and J dropped 0 bases, with 11 bases sitting between them. The CDR3 bases are TGTGCCAGCAGCCTGGACGGGACCTCTGGAAACACCATATATTTT. It codes for CASSLDGTSGNTIYF.

J is TRBJ2-3 and V is TRBV27; TRBD2 aligns across 7 bases. Germline CDR1 is MNHEY and CDR2 is SMNVEV (reference sequence). Trimming removed 3 bases from V and 1 base from J; junction bases left unmatched: 4. The CDR3 covers 15 residues. The CDR3 DNA is TGTGCCAGCAGTTTCGGCGGGAGTGGCACAGATACGCAGTATTTT. Translation: CASSFGGSGTDTQYF.

The chain joins TRBV7-9 to TRBJ2-7; D not certain. V was cut by 5 bases and J by 2 bases, with 13 bases left in between. The germline gives CDR1 SEHNR, CDR2 FQNEAQ (reference sequence). There are 14 residues in the CDR3. CDR3 loop: CASSGSQATYEQYF. Written as DNA, the CDR3 is TGTGCCAGCAGCGGGTCCCAAGCCACCTACGAGCAGTACTTC.

The chain links TRBV27 to TRBJ1-6, with D possibly TRBD1 on 5 matching bases. The CDR3 spans 15 residues. CDR1 MNHEY and CDR2 SMNVEV come from the germline V gene (reference sequence). Trimming cost V 8 bases and J 6 bases, with 17 bases left between them. The CDR3 nucleotides are TGTGCCAGCGCGACCCGGGACGGGCTTAATTCACCCCTCCACTTT. Protein: CASATRDGLNSPLHF.

The rearrangement joins TRBV28 to TRBJ2-5; the match to TRBD2 covers 8 bases. Germline loops: CDR1 MDHEN, CDR2 SYDVKM. The CDR3 extends over 15 amino acids. J lost 2 bases, V lost 3 bases, and 5 bases had no gene match. CDR3 DNA sequence: TGTGCCAGCAGTTTTCCTCCGGGAGGGCAAGAGACCCAGTACTTC. Its translation is CASSFPPGGQETQYF.

This clone appeared a single time. The V call is TRBV10-1, the J call TRBJ2-7; D could derive from TRBD1 or TRBD2 (6 bases each). CDR3 size: 16 residues. From germline, CDR1 is WNHNN and CDR2 SYGVQD (reference sequence). V was trimmed by 0 bases and J by 0 bases, leaving 12 bases between them. The CDR3 coding sequence is TGCGCCAGCAGTGAGTCGGTGGAGGGGGTCTCCTACGAGCAGTACTTC. It yields the protein CASSESVEGVSYEQYF.

This sequence joins TRBV7-9 and TRBJ2-2; the D is unclear. The CDR3 sequence is 16 residues long. The germline V gene encodes CDR1 SEHNR and CDR2 FQNEAQ (reference sequence). Deletions cut 1 base from V and 5 bases from J, with 14 bases between. In DNA form, the CDR3 reads TGTGCCAGCAGCTTAGAAAGGGCCTCGGCTACCGGGGAGCTGTTTTTT. It is translated as CASSLERASATGELFF.

Concerning this clone: Other nucleotide sequences from this sample produce the same CDR3. This chain links TRBV7-9 with TRBJ2-5; D gene unclear. This CDR3 region has 12 residues. Between the trimmed V and J ends, which lost 1 base and 4 bases, there was a span of 4 bases. Germline CDR1 SEHNR, CDR2 FQNEAQ (reference sequence). The CDR3: CASSLDRETQYF. CDR3 bases: TGTGCCAGCAGCTTAGACCGAGAGACCCAGTACTTC.

The chain has TRBV27 and TRBJ1-1; D possibly corresponds to TRBD1 (6 bases). The germline V and J ends were trimmed by 4 bases and 0 bases, with 12 bases remaining between them. The germline V gene encodes CDR1 MNHEY and CDR2 SMNVEV (reference sequence). CDR3 size: 15 residues. The CDR3: CASSWGGLMNTEAFF. CDR3 coding DNA: TGTGCCAGCAGTTGGGGGGGCCTAATGAACACTGAAGCTTTCTTT.

The chain uses TRBV5-1 and TRBJ2-3; 8 bases are a match to TRBD1. J gave up 4 bases and V 4 bases, and 5 bases lay outside the gene matches. The CDR3 runs 14 residues. Germline CDR1 is SGHRS and CDR2 is YFSETQ. Here the CDR3 reads CASSAGQGADTQYF. The CDR3 nucleotides read TGCGCCAGCAGCGCTGGACAGGGTGCAGATACGCAGTATTTT.

CDR3 protein: CASSTSDLGEQYF. CDR3 coding DNA: TGTGCCAGTAGTACCTCTGATCTGGGCGAGCAGTACTTC. V and J are TRBV19 and TRBJ2-7; D remains unclear. V was shortened by 4 bases and J by 6 bases, with 13 bases between the two germline ends. CDR3 length: 13 residues. Germline-derived CDR1 and CDR2 are LNHDA and SQIVND (reference sequence).

With regard to this clone: Other DNA sequences in this specimen translate into the identical CDR3. This chain connects TRBV5-6 to TRBJ2-1; D is ambiguous. This CDR3 has 13 amino acids. CDR1 is SGHDT, CDR2 YYEEEE, per germline. The V end lost 0 bases, the J end lost 5 bases, and 6 bases lay between the germline ends. CDR3 protein: CASSLGSDNEQFF. For the CDR3, the DNA is TGTGCCAGCAGCTTGGGGTCTGACAATGAGCAGTTCTTC.

The V and J genes are TRBV5-6 and TRBJ2-5; D is unresolved. The CDR3 sequence is 14 residues long. V was trimmed by 1 base and J by 7 bases, leaving 14 bases between them. Germline CDR1 is SGHDT and CDR2 is YYEEEE. The CDR3: CASSLRNPLGTQYF. DNA for the CDR3: TGTGCCAGCAGCTTGCGGAACCCCCTAGGGACCCAGTACTTC.

The chain combines TRBV2 with TRBJ2-1, with 7 bases fitting TRBD2. V lost 7 bases and J lost 0; bases outside the gene matches: 6. The CDR3 runs 15 residues. In germline, CDR1 is SNHLY, CDR2 FYNNEI. The CDR3 loop is CASTGLADSYNEQFF. DNA of the CDR3: TGTGCCAGCACGGGTCTAGCGGACTCCTACAATGAGCAGTTCTTC.

This chain links TRBV2 with TRBJ2-7; 7 bases align to TRBD2. The CDR3 contains 15 residues. The trim removed 3 bases at V and 3 bases at J, leaving 8 bases unmatched. Germline V gene lookup returns CDR1 SNHLY and CDR2 FYNNEI. CDR3 DNA sequence: TGTGCCAGCAGTGAGTTCGGCGGGGGACGCTACGAGCAGTACTTC. Protein: CASSEFGGGRYEQYF.

This chain uses TRBV30 with TRBJ1-2; TRBD1 matches at 7 bases. The CDR3 consists of 13 residues. Per germline, CDR1 GTSNPN and CDR2 SVGIG (reference sequence). With 8 bases clipped from V and 2 bases from J, the junction kept 8 bases outside the gene matches. CDR3 residues: CAGTEEINYGYTF. For the CDR3, the DNA is TGTGCCGGGACAGAAGAAATAAACTATGGCTACACCTTC.